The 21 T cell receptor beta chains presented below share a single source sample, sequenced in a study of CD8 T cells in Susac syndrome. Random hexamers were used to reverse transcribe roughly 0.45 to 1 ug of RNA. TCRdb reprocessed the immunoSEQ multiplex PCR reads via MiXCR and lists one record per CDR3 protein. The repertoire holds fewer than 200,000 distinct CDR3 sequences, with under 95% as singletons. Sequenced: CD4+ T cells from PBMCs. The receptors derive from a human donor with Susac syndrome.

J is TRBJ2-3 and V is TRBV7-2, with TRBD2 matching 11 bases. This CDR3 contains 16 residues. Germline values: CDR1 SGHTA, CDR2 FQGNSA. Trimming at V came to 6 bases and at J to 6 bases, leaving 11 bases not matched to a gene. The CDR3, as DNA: TGTGCCAGCAGGTCCACCTTAGCGGGGGGGCCGGATACGCAGTATTTT. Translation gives CASRSTLAGGPDTQYF.

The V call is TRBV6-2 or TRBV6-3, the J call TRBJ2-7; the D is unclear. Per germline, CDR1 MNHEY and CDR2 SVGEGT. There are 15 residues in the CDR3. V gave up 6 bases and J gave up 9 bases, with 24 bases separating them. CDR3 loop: CASSYDEAASNGQYF. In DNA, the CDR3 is TGTGCCAGCAGCTACGACGAGGCCGCCTCCAACGGGCAGTACTTC.

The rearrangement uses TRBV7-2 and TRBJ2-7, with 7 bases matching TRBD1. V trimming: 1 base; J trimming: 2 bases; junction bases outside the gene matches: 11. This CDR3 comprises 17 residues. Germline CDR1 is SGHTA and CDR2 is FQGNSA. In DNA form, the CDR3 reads TGTGCCAGCAGCTTAGAACTAGGGGGCAAGAGTCCCTACGAGCAGTACTTC. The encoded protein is CASSLELGGKSPYEQYF. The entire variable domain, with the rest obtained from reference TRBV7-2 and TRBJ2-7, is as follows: GAGVSQSPSNKVTEKGKDVELRCDPISGHTALYWYRQSLGQGLEFLIYFQGNSAPDKSGLPSDRFSAERTGGSVSTLTIQRTQQEDSAVYLCASSLELGGKSPYEQYFGPGTRLTVT.

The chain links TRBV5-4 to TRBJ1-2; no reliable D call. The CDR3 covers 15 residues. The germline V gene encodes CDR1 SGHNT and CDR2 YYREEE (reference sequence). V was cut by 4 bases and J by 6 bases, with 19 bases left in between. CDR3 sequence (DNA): TGTGCCAGCAGCCGGATTCAGGTGTGGGCGGATGGCTACACCTTC. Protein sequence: CASSRIQVWADGYTF.

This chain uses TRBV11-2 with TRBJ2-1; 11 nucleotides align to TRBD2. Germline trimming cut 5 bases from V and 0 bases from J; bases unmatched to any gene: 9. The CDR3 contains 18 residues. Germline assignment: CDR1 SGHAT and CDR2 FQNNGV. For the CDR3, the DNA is TGTGCCAGCAGCCCCGGGACTAGCGGAAAATACTCCTACAATGAGCAGTTCTTC. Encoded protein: CASSPGTSGKYSYNEQFF.

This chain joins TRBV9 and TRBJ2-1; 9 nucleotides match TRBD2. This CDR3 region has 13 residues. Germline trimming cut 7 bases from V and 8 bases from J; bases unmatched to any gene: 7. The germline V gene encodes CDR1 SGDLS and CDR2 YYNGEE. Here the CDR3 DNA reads TGTGCCAGCGGGGGACTAGCTCGGGATGAGCAGTTCTTC. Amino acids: CASGGLARDEQFF.

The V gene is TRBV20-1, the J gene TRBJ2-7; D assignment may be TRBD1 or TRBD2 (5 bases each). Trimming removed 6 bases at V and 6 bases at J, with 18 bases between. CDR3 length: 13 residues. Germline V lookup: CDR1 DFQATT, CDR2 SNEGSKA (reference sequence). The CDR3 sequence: CSAPVEGRGEQYF. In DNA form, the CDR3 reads TGCAGTGCCCCAGTAGAGGGGCGCGGCGAGCAGTACTTC.

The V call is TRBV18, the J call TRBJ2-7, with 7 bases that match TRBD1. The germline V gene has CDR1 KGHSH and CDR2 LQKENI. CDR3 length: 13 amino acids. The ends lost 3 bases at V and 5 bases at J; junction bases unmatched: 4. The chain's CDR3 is CASSPFGQDEQYF. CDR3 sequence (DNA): TGTGCCAGCTCACCCTTCGGACAGGACGAGCAGTACTTC.

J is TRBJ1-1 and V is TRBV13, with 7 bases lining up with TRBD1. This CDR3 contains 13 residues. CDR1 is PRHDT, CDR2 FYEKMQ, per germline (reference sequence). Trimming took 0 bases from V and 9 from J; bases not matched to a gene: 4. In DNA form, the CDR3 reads TGTGCCAGCAGCTTAGGTCTACAGGGGAAAGCTTTCTTT. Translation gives CASSLGLQGKAFF.

This CDR3 is CASTNRDSYNSPLHF. The CDR3 DNA reads as TGTGCCAGCACCAACCGGGACTCGTATAATTCACCCCTCCACTTT. The chain uses TRBV2 and TRBJ1-6; a possible D gene is TRBD1 (5 bases). V was pared by 7 bases and J by 4 bases, with 14 bases between. CDR3 length: 15 amino acids. Germline loops: CDR1 SNHLY, CDR2 FYNNEI. The full variable domain, rest sourced from reference TRBV2 and TRBJ1-6, is EPEVTQTPSHQVTQMGQEVILRCVPISNHLYFYWYRQILGQKVEFLVSFYNNEISEKSEIFDDQFSVERPDGSNFTLKIRSTKLEDSAMYFCASTNRDSYNSPLHFGNGTRLTVT.

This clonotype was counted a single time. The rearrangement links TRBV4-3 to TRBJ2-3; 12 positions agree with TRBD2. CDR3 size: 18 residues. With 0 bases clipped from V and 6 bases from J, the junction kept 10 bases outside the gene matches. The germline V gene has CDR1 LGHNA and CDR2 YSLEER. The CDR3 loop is CASSQEPPTSGGPDTQYF. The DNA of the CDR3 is TGCGCCAGCAGCCAAGAGCCCCCGACTAGCGGGGGACCGGATACGCAGTATTTT.

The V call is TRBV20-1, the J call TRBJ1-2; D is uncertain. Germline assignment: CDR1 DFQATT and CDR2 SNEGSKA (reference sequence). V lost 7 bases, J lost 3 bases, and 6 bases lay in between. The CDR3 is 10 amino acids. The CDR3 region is CSGWDYGYTF. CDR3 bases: TGCAGTGGTTGGGACTATGGCTACACCTTC.

CDR3 protein: CSVEDERPTEAFF. In DNA form, the CDR3 reads TGCAGCGTTGAAGATGAACGACCCACTGAAGCTTTCTTT. The chain couples TRBV29-1 to TRBJ1-1; D gene uncertain. The CDR3 loop spans 13 amino acids. Germline V gene data show CDR1 as SQVTM and CDR2 as ANQGSEA. V was pared by 0 bases and J by 4 bases, with 9 bases between.

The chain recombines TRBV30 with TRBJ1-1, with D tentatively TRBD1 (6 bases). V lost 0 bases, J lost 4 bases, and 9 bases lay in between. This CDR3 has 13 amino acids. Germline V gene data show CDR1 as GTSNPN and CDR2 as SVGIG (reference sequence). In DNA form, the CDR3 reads TGTGCCTGGAGTGTACGCAGGGGCACTGAAGCTTTCTTT. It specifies CAWSVRRGTEAFF.

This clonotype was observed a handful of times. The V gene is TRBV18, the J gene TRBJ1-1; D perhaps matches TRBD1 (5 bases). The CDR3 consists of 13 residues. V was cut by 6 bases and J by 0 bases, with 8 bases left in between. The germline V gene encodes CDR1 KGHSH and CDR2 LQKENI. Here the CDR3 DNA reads TGTGCCAGCTCGCGGGACGTGAACACTGAAGCTTTCTTT. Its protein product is CASSRDVNTEAFF.

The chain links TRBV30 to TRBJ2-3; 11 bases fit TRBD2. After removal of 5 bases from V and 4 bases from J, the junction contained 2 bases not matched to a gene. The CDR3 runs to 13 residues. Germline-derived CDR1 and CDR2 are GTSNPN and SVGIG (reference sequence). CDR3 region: CAWGLAGADTQYF. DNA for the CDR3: TGTGCCTGGGGACTAGCGGGTGCAGATACGCAGTATTTT.

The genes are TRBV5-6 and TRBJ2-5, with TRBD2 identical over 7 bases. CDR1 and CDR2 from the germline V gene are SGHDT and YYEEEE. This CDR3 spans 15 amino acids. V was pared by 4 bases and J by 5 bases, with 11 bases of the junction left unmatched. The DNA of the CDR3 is TGTGCCAGCAGCACCGACGCGGCGGGAGTGGAGACCCAGTACTTC. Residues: CASSTDAAGVETQYF.

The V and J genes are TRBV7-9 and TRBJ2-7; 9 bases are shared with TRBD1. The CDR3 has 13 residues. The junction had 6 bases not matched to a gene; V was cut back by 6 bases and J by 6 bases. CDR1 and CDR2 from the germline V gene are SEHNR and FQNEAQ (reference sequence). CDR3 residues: CASRGQGPAEQYF. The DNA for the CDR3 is TGTGCCAGCAGGGGACAGGGCCCTGCCGAGCAGTACTTC.

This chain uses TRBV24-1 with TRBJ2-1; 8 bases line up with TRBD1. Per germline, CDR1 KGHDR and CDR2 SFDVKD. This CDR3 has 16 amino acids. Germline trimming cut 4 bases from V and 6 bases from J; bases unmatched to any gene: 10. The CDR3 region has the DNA TGTGCCACCAGTGACCCCGGGACAGGTGGAGGCAATGAGCAGTTCTTC. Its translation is CATSDPGTGGGNEQFF.

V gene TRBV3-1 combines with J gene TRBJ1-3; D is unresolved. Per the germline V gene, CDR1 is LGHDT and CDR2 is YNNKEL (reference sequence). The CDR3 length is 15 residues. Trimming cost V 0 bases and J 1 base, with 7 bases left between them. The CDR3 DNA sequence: TGTGCCAGCAGCCAAGATTCCGGGTCTGGAAACACCATATATTTT. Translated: CASSQDSGSGNTIYF.

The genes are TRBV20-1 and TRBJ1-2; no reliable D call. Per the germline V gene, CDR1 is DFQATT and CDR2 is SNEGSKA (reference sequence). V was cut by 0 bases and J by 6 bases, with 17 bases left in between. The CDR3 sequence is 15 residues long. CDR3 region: CSARDNVVVFHGYTF. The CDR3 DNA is TGCAGTGCTAGAGATAACGTGGTAGTTTTCCATGGCTACACCTTC.